This TCR beta chain was found in a study of blood T cell repertoires in COVID-19 (dated by TCRdb to about 2020). Some background on the complete study: Collaborator samples came from the United States, Italy and Spain and covered acute and convalescent phases of COVID-19. The prospective study material was composed of cDNA or gDNA derived from T cells, B-cell-depleted T cells, or PBMCs. Subjects who had been exposed to COVID-19, were actively infected with it, or had recovered from it provided the deeply sampled blood TCRbeta repertoires that made up the dataset. The repertoires were released in a freely available public database meant as a resource for research on the immune response to SARS-CoV-2. The samples were drawn from the first 160 participants of the ongoing ImmuneRACE study and from 950 to 1,500 subjects provided by 6 global collaborators. Sample metadata almost always included a de-identified subject ID, COVID-19 status, age in years and sex. Where HLA class I and class II types were available, the types were taken from metadata supplied by the sample provider, not from assay-based typing. Study-wide conclusions, independent of this receptor: How much clinical and demographic metadata was included differed by source and by participant, and the metadata was provided uncurated.

Looking up the germline V gene yields CDR1 ENHRY and CDR2 SYGVKD. The CDR3 has 15 amino acids, counting the end cysteine and phenylalanine. Of all the DNA, just the CDR3 is kept, 45 bases in frame from base 1. V lost 3 bases and J lost 4 bases; the stretch between them is 13 bases long. Enrolling through a virtual design, the prospective study's participants ranged in age from about 18 to 89 years and lived across 24 United States geographic areas. In the prospective study, participants were assigned to cohorts based on the clinical history participants reported in a screening survey and a study questionnaire. For ImmuneRACE Cohort 3, a participant was defined as recovered based on two consecutive negative NP/OP PCR tests, clearance by a healthcare professional, or resolution of symptoms. Mobile phlebotomists in the prospective study collected whole blood, serum and a nasopharyngeal or oropharyngeal swab from every participant. Participants in the prospective study had the option to provide additional blood draws and questionnaires over an approximately 2-month period. Before DNA extraction, prospective study blood samples were shipped either frozen or at room temperature.

TCRbeta CDR3 regions were amplified from genomic DNA by means of the immunoSEQ Assay, a bias-controlled multiplex PCR. The original pipeline was this. Nucleated cell counts per sample were estimated from amplification of reference gene primers within the assay. Sequence reads were collapsed and filtered to measure the absolute abundance of every unique TCRbeta CDR3 rearrangement. For each sample, productive Simpson clonality was calculated as the square root of Simpson's diversity index over productive rearrangements. TCRdb holds this immuneACCESS table with in-frame rearrangements only. Some clones are missing; in checked studies, unresolved V genes explain under half, and the rest has no known cause. From that table come the V and J calls and clone size; the DNA was used to work out D and trimming. Across this sample there are some 500,000 clones, with approximately 87% seen only once. The top ten clones comprise approximately 1.8% of the sample.

With respect to this clone: What this receptor recognizes is not known. The input lacks base qualities; no much larger clone sits a single base away.

The rearrangement joined TRBV10-3 to TRBJ2-1; no D gene call is confident. The sample consisted of PBMCs or T cells enriched from blood (not recorded which). The receptor was isolated from a woman aged 40 to 50 who had recovered from COVID-19. The sequenced DNA: TGTGCCATCAGTGATCCGGAGACTTATTACAATGAGCAGTTCTTC. It encodes CAISDPETYYNEQFF.